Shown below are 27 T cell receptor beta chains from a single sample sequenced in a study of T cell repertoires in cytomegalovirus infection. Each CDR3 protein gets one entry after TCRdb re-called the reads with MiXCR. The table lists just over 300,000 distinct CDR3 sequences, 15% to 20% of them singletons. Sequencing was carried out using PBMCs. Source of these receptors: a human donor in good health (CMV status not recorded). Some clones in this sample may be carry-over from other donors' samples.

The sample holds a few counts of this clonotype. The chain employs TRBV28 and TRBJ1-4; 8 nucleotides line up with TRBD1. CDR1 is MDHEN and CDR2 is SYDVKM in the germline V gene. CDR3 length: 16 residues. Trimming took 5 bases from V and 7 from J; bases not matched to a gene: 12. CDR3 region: CASSAGGAGMGEKLFF. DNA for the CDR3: TGTGCCAGCAGTGCAGGGGGCGCCGGGATGGGTGAAAAACTGTTTTTT. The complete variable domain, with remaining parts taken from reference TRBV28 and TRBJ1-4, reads DVKVTQSSRYLVKRTGEKVFLECVQDMDHENMFWYRQDPGLGLRLIYFSYDVKMKEKGDIPEGYSVSREKKERFSLILESASTNQTSMYLCASSAGGAGMGEKLFFGSGTQLSVL.

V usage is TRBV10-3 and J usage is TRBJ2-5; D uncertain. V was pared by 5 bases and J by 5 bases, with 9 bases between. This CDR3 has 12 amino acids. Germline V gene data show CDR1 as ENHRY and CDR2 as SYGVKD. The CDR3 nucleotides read TGTGCCATCAGTCGCCCTATGGAGACCCAGTACTTC. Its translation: CAISRPMETQYF.

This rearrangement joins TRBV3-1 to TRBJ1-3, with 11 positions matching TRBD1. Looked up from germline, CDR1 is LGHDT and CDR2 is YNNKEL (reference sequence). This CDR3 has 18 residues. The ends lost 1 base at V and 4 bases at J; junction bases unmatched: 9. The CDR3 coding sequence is TGTGCCAGCAGCCAAGGGACAGGGGGCCCCCTCGGCGGAAACACCATATATTTT. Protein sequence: CASSQGTGGPLGGNTIYF.

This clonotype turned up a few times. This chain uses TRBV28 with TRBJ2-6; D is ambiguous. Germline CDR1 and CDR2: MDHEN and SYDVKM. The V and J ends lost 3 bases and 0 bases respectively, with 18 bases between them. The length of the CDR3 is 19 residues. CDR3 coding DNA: TGTGCCAGCAGTTTTCCACGACATAGGTTCCTCTCTGGGGCCAACGTCCTGACTTTC. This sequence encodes CASSFPRHRFLSGANVLTF.

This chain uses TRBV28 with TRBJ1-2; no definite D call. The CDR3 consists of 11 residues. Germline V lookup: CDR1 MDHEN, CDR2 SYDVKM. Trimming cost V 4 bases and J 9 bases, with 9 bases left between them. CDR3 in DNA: TGTGCCAGCAGTTCGAGGACTAGCTACACCTTC. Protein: CASSSRTSYTF.

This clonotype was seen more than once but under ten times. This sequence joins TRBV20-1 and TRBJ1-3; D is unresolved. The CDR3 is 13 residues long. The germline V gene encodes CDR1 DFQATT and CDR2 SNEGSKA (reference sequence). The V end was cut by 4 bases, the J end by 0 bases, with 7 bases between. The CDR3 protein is CSAKPNSGNTIYF. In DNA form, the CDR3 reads TGCAGTGCTAAGCCAAACTCTGGAAACACCATATATTTT.

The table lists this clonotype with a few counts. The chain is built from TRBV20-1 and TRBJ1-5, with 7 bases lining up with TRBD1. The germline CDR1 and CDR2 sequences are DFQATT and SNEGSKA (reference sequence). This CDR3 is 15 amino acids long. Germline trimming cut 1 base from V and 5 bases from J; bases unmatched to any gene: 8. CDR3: CSARGDRVADQPQHF. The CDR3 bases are TGCAGTGCTAGAGGTGACAGGGTAGCGGATCAGCCCCAGCATTTT.

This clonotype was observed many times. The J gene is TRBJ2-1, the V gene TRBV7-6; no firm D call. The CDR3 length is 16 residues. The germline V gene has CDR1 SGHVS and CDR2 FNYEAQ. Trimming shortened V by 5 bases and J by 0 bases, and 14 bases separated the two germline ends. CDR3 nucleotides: TGTGCCAGCAGCGCTCCGCTAACAAGCTCCTACAATGAGCAGTTCTTC. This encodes CASSAPLTSSYNEQFF.

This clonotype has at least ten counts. The CDR3, as DNA: TGTGCCAGCAGTTACGCCCCGGGCTACGAGCAGTACTTC. Amino acid sequence: CASSYAPGYEQYF. V usage is TRBV6-6 and J usage is TRBJ2-7; no reliable D call. Germline V lookup: CDR1 MNHNY, CDR2 SVGAGI (reference sequence). The CDR3 covers 13 residues. V lost 2 bases and J lost 3, with 8 bases in between.

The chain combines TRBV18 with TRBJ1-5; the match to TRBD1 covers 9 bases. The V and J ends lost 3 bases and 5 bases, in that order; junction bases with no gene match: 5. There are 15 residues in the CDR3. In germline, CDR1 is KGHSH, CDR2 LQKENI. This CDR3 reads CASSPGRQGDQPQHF. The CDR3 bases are TGTGCCAGCTCACCGGGTCGACAGGGGGATCAGCCCCAGCATTTT.

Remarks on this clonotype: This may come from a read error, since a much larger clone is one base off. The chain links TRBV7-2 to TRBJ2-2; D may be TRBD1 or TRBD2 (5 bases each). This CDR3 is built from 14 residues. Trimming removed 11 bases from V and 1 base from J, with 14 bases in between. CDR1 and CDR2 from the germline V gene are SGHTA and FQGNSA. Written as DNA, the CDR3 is TGTGCCTCGCAGGTGGGACGGAACACCGGGGAGCTGTTTTTT. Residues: CASQVGRNTGELFF. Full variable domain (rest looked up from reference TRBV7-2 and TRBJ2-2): GAGVSQSPSNKVTEKGKDVELRCDPISGHTALYWYRQSLGQGLEFLIYFQGNSAPDKSGLPSDRFSAERTGGSVSTLTIQRTQQEDSAVYLCASQVGRNTGELFFGEGSRLTVL.

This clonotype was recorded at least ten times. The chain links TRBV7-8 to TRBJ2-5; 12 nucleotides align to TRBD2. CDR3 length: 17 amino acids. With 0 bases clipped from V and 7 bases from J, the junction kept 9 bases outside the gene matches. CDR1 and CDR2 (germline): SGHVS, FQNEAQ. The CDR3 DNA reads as TGTGCCAGCAGCTTAGCGCAGGCTAGCGGGGGGGCAGGGACCCAGTACTTC. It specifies CASSLAQASGGAGTQYF.

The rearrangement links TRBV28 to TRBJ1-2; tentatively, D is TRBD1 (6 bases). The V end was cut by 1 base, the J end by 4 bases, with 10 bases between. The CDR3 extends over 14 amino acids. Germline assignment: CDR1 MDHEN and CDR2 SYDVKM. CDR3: CASSLYRAGYGYTF. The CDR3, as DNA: TGTGCCAGCAGTTTATACAGGGCGGGCTATGGCTACACCTTC.

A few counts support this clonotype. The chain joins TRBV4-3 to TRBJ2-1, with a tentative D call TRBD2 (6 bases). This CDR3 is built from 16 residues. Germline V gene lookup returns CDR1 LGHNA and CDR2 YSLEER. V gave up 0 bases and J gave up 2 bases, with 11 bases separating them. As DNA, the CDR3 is TGCGCCAGCAGCCAAGATTGGGGGGACCCCTACAATGAGCAGTTCTTC. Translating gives CASSQDWGDPYNEQFF.

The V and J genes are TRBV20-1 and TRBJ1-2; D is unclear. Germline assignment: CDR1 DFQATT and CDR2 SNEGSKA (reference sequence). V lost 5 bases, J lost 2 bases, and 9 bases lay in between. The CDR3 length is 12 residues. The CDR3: CSASPENYGYTF. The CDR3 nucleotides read TGCAGTGCTTCACCCGAGAACTATGGCTACACCTTC.

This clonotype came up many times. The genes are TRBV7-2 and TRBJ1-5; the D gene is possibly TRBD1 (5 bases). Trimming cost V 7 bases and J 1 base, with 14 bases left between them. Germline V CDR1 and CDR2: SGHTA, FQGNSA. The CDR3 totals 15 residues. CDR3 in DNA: TGTGCCAGCACCCTGGGGGGAAGGAGCAATCAGCCCCAGCATTTT. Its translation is CASTLGGRSNQPQHF.

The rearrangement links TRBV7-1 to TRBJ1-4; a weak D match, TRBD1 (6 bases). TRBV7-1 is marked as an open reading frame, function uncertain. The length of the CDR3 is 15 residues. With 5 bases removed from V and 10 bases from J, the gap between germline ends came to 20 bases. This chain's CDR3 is CASSRGGAGEGKLFF. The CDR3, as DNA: TGTGCCAGCAGCCGCGGGGGGGCGGGTGAAGGAAAACTGTTTTTT.

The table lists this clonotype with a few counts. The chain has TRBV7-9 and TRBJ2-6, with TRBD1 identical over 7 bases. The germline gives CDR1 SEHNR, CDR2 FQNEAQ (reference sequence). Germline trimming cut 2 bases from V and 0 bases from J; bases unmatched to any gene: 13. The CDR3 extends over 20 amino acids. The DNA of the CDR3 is TGTGCCAGCAGCTTAACGAGTAGGGGGCTATTAGTCTCTGGGGCCAACGTCCTGACTTTC. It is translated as CASSLTSRGLLVSGANVLTF.

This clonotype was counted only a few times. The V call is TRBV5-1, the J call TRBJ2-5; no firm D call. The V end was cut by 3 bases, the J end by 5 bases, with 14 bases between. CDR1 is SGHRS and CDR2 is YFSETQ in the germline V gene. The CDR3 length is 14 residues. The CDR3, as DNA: TGCGCCAGCAGCTATAACCCGGTAGGGGAGACCCAGTACTTC. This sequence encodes CASSYNPVGETQYF. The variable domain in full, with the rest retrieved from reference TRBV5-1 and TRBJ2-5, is KAGVTQTPRYLIKTRGQQVTLSCSPISGHRSVSWYQQTPGQGLQFLFEYFSETQRNKGNFPGRFSGRQFSNSRSEMNVSTLELGDSALYLCASSYNPVGETQYFGPGTRLLVL.

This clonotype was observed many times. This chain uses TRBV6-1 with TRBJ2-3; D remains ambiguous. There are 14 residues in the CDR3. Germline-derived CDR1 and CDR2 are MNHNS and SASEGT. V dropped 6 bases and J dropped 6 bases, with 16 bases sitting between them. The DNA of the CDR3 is TGTGCCAGCAGCGAACCTACCAATTCGGATACGCAGTATTTT. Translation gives CASSEPTNSDTQYF.

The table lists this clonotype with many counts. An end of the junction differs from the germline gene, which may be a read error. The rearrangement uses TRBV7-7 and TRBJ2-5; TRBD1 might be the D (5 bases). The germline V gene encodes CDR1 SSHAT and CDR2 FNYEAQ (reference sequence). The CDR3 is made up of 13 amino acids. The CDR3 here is CASSTDTRGTQYF. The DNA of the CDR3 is TGTGCTAGCAGTACGGACACTCGTGGCACCCAGTACTTC.

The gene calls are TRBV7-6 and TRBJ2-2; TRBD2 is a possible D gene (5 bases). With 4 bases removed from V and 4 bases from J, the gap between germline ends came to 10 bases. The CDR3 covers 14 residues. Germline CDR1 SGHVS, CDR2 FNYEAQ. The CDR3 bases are TGTGCCAGCAGCTGGGAGACGTCCACCGGGGAGCTGTTTTTT. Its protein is CASSWETSTGELFF.

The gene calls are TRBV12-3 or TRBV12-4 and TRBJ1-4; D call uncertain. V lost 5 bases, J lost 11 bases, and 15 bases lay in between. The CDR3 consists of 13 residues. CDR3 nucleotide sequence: TGTGCCAGCAGTGTTTCGGGCCAGCCCAAACTGTTTTTT. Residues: CASSVSGQPKLFF.

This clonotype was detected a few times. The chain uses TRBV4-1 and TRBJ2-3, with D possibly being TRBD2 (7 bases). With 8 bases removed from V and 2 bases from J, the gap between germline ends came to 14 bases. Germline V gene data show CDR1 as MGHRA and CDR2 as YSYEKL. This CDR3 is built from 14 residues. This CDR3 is CASGQGGDTDTQYF. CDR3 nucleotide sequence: TGCGCCAGCGGTCAAGGGGGGGACACAGATACGCAGTATTTT.

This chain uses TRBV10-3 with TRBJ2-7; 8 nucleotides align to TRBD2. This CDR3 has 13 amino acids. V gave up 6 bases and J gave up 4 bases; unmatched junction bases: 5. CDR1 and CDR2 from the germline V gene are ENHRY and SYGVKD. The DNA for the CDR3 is TGTGCCATCAGAAGCGGGGGAGAGTACGAGCAGTACTTC. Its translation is CAIRSGGEYEQYF.

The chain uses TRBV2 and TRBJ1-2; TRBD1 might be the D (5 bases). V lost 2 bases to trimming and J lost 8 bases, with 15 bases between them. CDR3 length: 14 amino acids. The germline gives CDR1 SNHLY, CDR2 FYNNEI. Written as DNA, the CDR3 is TGTGCCAGCAGTGAACAGGGCGGATTCCAGGGCTACACCTTC. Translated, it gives CASSEQGGFQGYTF.

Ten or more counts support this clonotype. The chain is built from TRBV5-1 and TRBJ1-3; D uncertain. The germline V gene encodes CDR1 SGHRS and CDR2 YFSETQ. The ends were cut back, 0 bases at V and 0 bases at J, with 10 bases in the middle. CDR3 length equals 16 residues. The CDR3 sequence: CASSLGTAISGNTIYF. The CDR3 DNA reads TGCGCCAGCAGCTTGGGTACGGCCATCTCTGGAAACACCATATATTTT.